This T cell receptor beta chain emerged from a study of blood T cell repertoires in COVID-19. Only in-frame clones appear in the TCRdb table, and some are missing; sequencing was by immunoSEQ multiplex PCR. The sample records almost 200,000 clones, roughly nine tenths being singletons. A few counts support this clone. This receptor was identified in a woman in her sixties or seventies with acute or convalescent COVID-19. The specimen sequenced was peripheral blood.

The CDR3 sequence is CASGWRGGTEAFF. CDR3 nucleotides: TGTGCCAGCGGGTGGAGGGGGGGGACTGAAGCTTTCTTT. The chain employs TRBV12-3 or TRBV12-4 and TRBJ1-1, with D tentatively TRBD1 (6 bases). The CDR3 has 13 residues. Deletions cut 8 bases from V and 5 bases from J, with 15 bases between.